One and the same sample provided the 28 T cell receptor beta chains below, sequenced in a study of spatial heterogeneity in lung cancer. Time point defined: sample taken at primary tumor resection. The study sequenced unsorted whole RNA from tumor, nontumor lung or frozen PBMC. MiXCR, run by TCRdb on the 5' RACE reads, gives a single entry per CDR3 protein. The repertoire includes over 50,000 distinct CDR3 sequences, 8.4% of them detected once, and approximately 15% sits in the top ten. The specimen comprised PBMCs, sampled at surgery. These receptors were collected from a female donor with early-stage non-small cell lung cancer.

This chain connects TRBV19 to TRBJ2-3; TRBD2 matches at 7 bases. Germline-derived CDR1 and CDR2 are LNHDA and SQIVND (reference sequence). The CDR3 runs 16 residues. V was pared by 9 bases and J by 0 bases, with 12 bases of the junction left unmatched. As DNA, the CDR3 is TGTGCCAGCAATCCCCGAGGAGCGGGGAGCACAGATACGCAGTATTTT. Protein sequence: CASNPRGAGSTDTQYF.

This clonotype was counted at least ten times. The V and J genes are TRBV2 and TRBJ2-1; 9 bases agree with TRBD1. Germline assignment: CDR1 SNHLY and CDR2 FYNNEI. CDR3 size: 15 residues. V shed 6 bases, J shed 12 bases, and the junction held 15 bases outside the gene matches. CDR3 in DNA: TGTGCCAGCAGCCCCGGGACAGGGACTACAATGAGGCAGTTCTTC. This translates into CASSPGTGTTMRQFF.

The J gene is TRBJ2-1, the V gene TRBV6-1, with D perhaps matching TRBD1 or TRBD2 (5 bases each). CDR1 MNHNS and CDR2 SASEGT come from the germline V gene. V gave up 8 bases and J gave up 5 bases, with 19 bases separating them. The CDR3 has 15 residues. The CDR3 DNA is TGTGCCAGCCCCGGGACCAGGTTCAACGACAATGAGCAGTTCTTC. Translated, it gives CASPGTRFNDNEQFF.

At least ten counts were recorded for this clonotype. The rearrangement links TRBV6-2 or TRBV6-3 to TRBJ2-7, with D possibly being TRBD2 (5 bases). Trimming removed 11 bases at V and 7 bases at J, with 9 bases between. This CDR3 comprises 9 residues. The germline CDR1 and CDR2 sequences are MNHEY and SVGEGT. CDR3 sequence (DNA): TGTGCCCGCCCGGGGGAGCAGTACGTC. Encoded protein: CARPGEQYV.

This clonotype is medium-sized in the sample. The chain uses TRBV7-9 and TRBJ1-1, with D tentatively TRBD1 (5 bases). There are 13 residues in the CDR3. CDR1 and CDR2 (germline): SEHNR, FQNEAQ (reference sequence). V was trimmed by 1 base and J by 7 bases, leaving 10 bases between them. In DNA, the CDR3 is TGTGCCAGCAGCTTAGGGTTTGGGGGTGAAGCTTTCTTT. Translating gives CASSLGFGGEAFF.

This clonotype was recorded many times. This chain joins TRBV3-1 and TRBJ1-1; D is perhaps TRBD1 (5 bases). The CDR3 has 14 residues. V was clipped by 1 base and J by 6 bases, with 12 bases between them. CDR1 is LGHDT, CDR2 YNNKEL, per germline (reference sequence). CDR3 coding DNA: TGTGCCAGCAGCCAAGTCGGGGGGAGCGCTGAAGCTTTCTTT. This codes for CASSQVGGSAEAFF.

V and J are TRBV28 and TRBJ2-7; TRBD1 aligns across 8 bases. This CDR3 has 14 residues. With V trimmed by 5 bases and J by 4 bases, 7 bases remained unmatched. In germline, CDR1 is MDHEN, CDR2 SYDVKM. The CDR3 DNA reads as TGTGCCAGCAGTCCGGACAGGGCCAGGTACGAGCAGTACTTC. Translating it yields CASSPDRARYEQYF.

This clonotype was seen more than once but under ten times. V is TRBV9 and J is TRBJ2-3; the D is unclear. In germline, CDR1 is SGDLS, CDR2 YYNGEE. The CDR3 is 11 amino acids. Trimming took off 2 bases at V and 5 bases at J, with 3 bases between the two ends. The CDR3 coding sequence is TGTGCCAGCAGCGTTAAAGATACGCAGTATTTT. It specifies CASSVKDTQYF.

This clonotype was counted between two and nine times. The rearrangement uses TRBV18 and TRBJ2-1; 8 nucleotides match TRBD2. The CDR3 loop spans 14 amino acids. Per germline, CDR1 KGHSH and CDR2 LQKENI. J lost 6 bases, V lost 3 bases, and 4 bases had no gene match. CDR3 bases: TGTGCCAGCTCACCTGGACTAGCCCCCAATGAGCAGTTCTTC. Encoded protein: CASSPGLAPNEQFF.

This clonotype was detected only a few times. The rearrangement joins TRBV12-3 or TRBV12-4 to TRBJ2-1, with D hard to call. The CDR3 runs to 13 residues. Trimming took 3 bases from V and 5 from J, leaving 8 bases between them. CDR3 loop: CASSFLADNEQFF. In DNA form, the CDR3 reads TGTGCCAGCAGTTTCTTGGCGGACAATGAGCAGTTCTTC.

This clonotype was counted many times. The V gene is TRBV7-9, the J gene TRBJ2-7, with 8 bases that match TRBD2. CDR3 length: 13 amino acids. V shed 8 bases and J 3 bases; nucleotides not matched to a gene: 6. Germline V CDR1 and CDR2: SEHNR, FQNEAQ (reference sequence). The CDR3 is CASSAGAYYEQYF. DNA of the CDR3: TGTGCCAGCTCAGCGGGAGCGTACTACGAGCAGTACTTC.

The gene calls are TRBV7-9 and TRBJ1-2, with 8 bases lining up with TRBD1. Germline CDR1 reads SEHNR; CDR2 reads FQNEAQ (reference sequence). J gave up 0 bases and V 4 bases, and 4 bases lay outside the gene matches. The CDR3 extends over 15 amino acids. This CDR3 reads CASSSDRDTNYGYTF. DNA of the CDR3: TGTGCCAGCAGCTCGGACAGGGATACTAACTATGGCTACACCTTC.

The gene calls are TRBV27 and TRBJ1-6; D may be TRBD1 (5 bases). The germline gives CDR1 MNHEY, CDR2 SMNVEV (reference sequence). The CDR3 length is 14 residues. The V gene lost 7 bases and the J gene lost 8 bases, with 15 bases spanning the gap. CDR3 sequence: CASKREGLDSPLHF. Written as DNA, the CDR3 is TGTGCCAGCAAACGTGAGGGGTTGGATTCACCCCTCCACTTT.

This clonotype has only a few counts. The rearrangement joins TRBV20-1 to TRBJ2-1, with D perhaps being TRBD1 or TRBD2 (7 bases each). Germline V lookup: CDR1 DFQATT, CDR2 SNEGSKA (reference sequence). Trimming stripped 5 bases from V and 12 bases from J, with 20 bases between. The CDR3 totals 13 residues. The CDR3 sequence is CSAGLGRGSGQFF. The CDR3 bases are TGCAGTGCTGGACTAGGCAGGGGGAGTGGGCAGTTCTTC.

This clonotype was seen repeatedly, ten times or more. The V gene is TRBV27, the J gene TRBJ1-5, with D perhaps matching TRBD1 (6 bases). The CDR3 totals 15 residues. V lost 8 bases and J 2 bases, leaving 16 bases between the germline ends. CDR1 is MNHEY and CDR2 is SMNVEV in the germline V gene (reference sequence). In DNA form, the CDR3 reads TGTGCCAGCTCGGACAGCCCGGGGGGCAATCAGCCCCAGCATTTT. The encoded protein is CASSDSPGGNQPQHF.

The chain recombines TRBV20-1 with TRBJ2-5; possible D gene TRBD1, 6 bases. The CDR3 sequence is 13 residues long. Germline lookup yields CDR1 DFQATT and CDR2 SNEGSKA (reference sequence). V was pared by 1 base and J by 3 bases, with 9 bases between. CDR3 region: CSARAPGEETQYF. The CDR3 nucleotides read TGCAGTGCTAGAGCCCCAGGGGAAGAGACCCAGTACTTC.

Only a few counts were recorded for this clonotype. The rearrangement links TRBV12-3 or TRBV12-4 to TRBJ2-7; D is possibly TRBD2 (5 bases). This CDR3 is built from 13 residues. Deletions cut 6 bases from V and 5 bases from J, with 14 bases between. The CDR3 region is CASSRRRGHEQYF. The CDR3 DNA is TGTGCCAGCAGCCGAAGAAGAGGGCACGAGCAGTACTTC.

This sequence joins TRBV28 and TRBJ1-2, with 8 bases identical to TRBD1. J lost 4 bases, V lost 2 bases, and 15 bases had no gene match. The CDR3 runs to 18 residues. The germline V gene has CDR1 MDHEN and CDR2 SYDVKM. In nucleotides, the CDR3 is TGTGCCAGCAGTTTAGAAGGACAGGGCCTTACCCGCCTCTATGGCTACACCTTC. Encoded protein: CASSLEGQGLTRLYGYTF.

This clonotype is medium-sized. The V and J genes are TRBV7-9 and TRBJ2-5; D gene unclear. Trimming shortened V by 1 base and J by 2 bases, and 8 bases separated the two germline ends. The V gene's germline CDR1 is SEHNR and CDR2 FQNEAQ (reference sequence). The CDR3 extends over 14 amino acids. CDR3: CASSLVSGQETQYF. The CDR3 coding sequence is TGTGCCAGCAGCTTAGTTTCAGGACAAGAGACCCAGTACTTC.

The table lists this clonotype with many counts. This chain uses TRBV7-8 with TRBJ1-6, with a weak D call TRBD1 (5 bases). The V gene lost 5 bases and the J gene lost 6 bases, with 20 bases spanning the gap. Per germline, CDR1 SGHVS and CDR2 FQNEAQ. This CDR3 region has 17 residues. DNA of the CDR3: TGTGCCAGCAGCCTAGTAGGAGGGGCAGCCATTAATTCACCCCTCCACTTT. Protein sequence: CASSLVGGAAINSPLHF. Full variable domain (outside the CDR3, taken from reference TRBV7-8 and TRBJ1-6): GAGVSQSPRYKVAKRGQDVALRCDPISGHVSLFWYQQALGQGPEFLTYFQNEAQLDKSGLPSDRFFAERPEGSVSTLKIQRTQQEDSAVYLCASSLVGGAAINSPLHFGNGTRLTVT.

The gene calls are TRBV18 and TRBJ1-3; no definite D call. This CDR3 comprises 15 residues. The germline CDR1 and CDR2 sequences are KGHSH and LQKENI. V was clipped by 5 bases and J by 4 bases, with 15 bases between them. For the CDR3, the DNA is TGTGCCAGCTCAGACGGGAACCTCGAAGGAAACACCATATATTTT. Protein: CASSDGNLEGNTIYF.

This chain connects TRBV7-9 to TRBJ2-2; D may correspond to TRBD1 or TRBD2 (6 bases each). This CDR3 region has 16 residues. V was clipped by 3 bases and J by 0 bases, with 11 bases between them. Per germline, CDR1 SEHNR and CDR2 FQNEAQ (reference sequence). In nucleotides, the CDR3 is TGTGCCAGCAGCTTCCCGGGGGCTTCGAACACCGGGGAGCTGTTTTTT. Its protein product is CASSFPGASNTGELFF.

The chain has TRBV6-5 and TRBJ1-2, with D uncertain. Germline lookup yields CDR1 MNHEY and CDR2 SVGAGI. The CDR3 length is 13 residues. V was cut by 2 bases and J by 3 bases, with 7 bases left in between. Here the CDR3 reads CASSYEADYGYTF. CDR3 sequence (DNA): TGTGCCAGCAGTTACGAGGCAGACTATGGCTACACCTTC.

J is TRBJ2-3 and V is TRBV24-1; maybe TRBD2 (7 bases). V dropped 2 bases and J dropped 5 bases, with 16 bases sitting between them. The germline V gene encodes CDR1 KGHDR and CDR2 SFDVKD. This CDR3 spans 16 amino acids. The CDR3 here is CATSDWASGGGDTQYF. CDR3 sequence (DNA): TGTGCCACCAGTGATTGGGCTAGCGGAGGGGGAGATACGCAGTATTTT.

This clonotype was seen repeatedly, ten times or more. This chain links TRBV18 with TRBJ2-7; D is unresolved. Trimming shortened V by 3 bases and J by 2 bases, and 5 bases separated the two germline ends. Looked up from germline, CDR1 is KGHSH and CDR2 is LQKENI. The CDR3 contains 12 residues. The CDR3 sequence is CASSPFAYEQYV. The CDR3 DNA sequence: TGTGCCAGCTCACCCTTCGCCTACGAGCAGTACGTC.

J is TRBJ2-1 and V is TRBV12-3 or TRBV12-4; 8 nucleotides match TRBD2. V trimming: 2 bases; J trimming: 4 bases; junction bases outside the gene matches: 10. The CDR3 has 17 amino acids. Written as DNA, the CDR3 is TGTGCCAGCAGTTTAACACGGGGGGGCCTCATATACAATGAGCAGTTCTTC. Its translation: CASSLTRGGLIYNEQFF.

The chain is built from TRBV6-2 or TRBV6-3 and TRBJ2-7; TRBD1 agrees at 10 bases. The CDR3 length is 13 residues. Germline values: CDR1 MNHEY, CDR2 SVGEGT. V lost 7 bases to trimming and J lost 3 bases; unmatched junction nucleotides: 3. CDR3 coding DNA: TGTGCCAGCATTCGGACAGGGGGCTACGAGCAGTACTTC. Translating it yields CASIRTGGYEQYF.

This clonotype has at least ten counts. V and J are TRBV6-4 and TRBJ2-2, with D possibly matching TRBD2 (5 bases). Between the trimmed V and J ends, which lost 5 bases and 6 bases, there was a span of 10 bases. Germline V gene data show CDR1 as MRHNA and CDR2 as SNTAGT. The CDR3 runs 13 residues. The DNA of the CDR3 is TGTGCCAGCAGTCGGGATTGGGCCGGGGAGCTGTTTTTT. This translates into CASSRDWAGELFF.